These T cell receptor beta chains were read from a single sample in a study of spatial heterogeneity in lung cancer. TCRdb re-analysed the 5' RACE reads in MiXCR, keeping a single row per CDR3 protein. There are more than 20,000 distinct CDR3 sequences in the sample; about 5.8% occur only once, and less than 45% lies in the top ten. The sample was PBMCs, taken at surgery. The origin of the receptors is a male donor with early-stage non-small cell lung cancer. CDR3s include the opening cysteine and the closing phenylalanine or tryptophan. D genes are given only for firm matches. Some rows mark clone size as missing; the rest say once, few, many or name a class of expanded clone.

d_call: TRBD2
v_call: TRBV19
j_call: TRBJ2-7
clone_size: many
cdr3_aa: CASSMGGGTTYEQYF
cdr3_nt: TGTGCCAGTAGTATGGGCGGGGGAACCACCTACGAGCAGTACTTC

d_call: NA
v_call: TRBV7-9
j_call: TRBJ1-1
clone_size: many
cdr3_aa: CALRQEGSAEAFF
cdr3_nt: TGTGCCCTACGACAGGAGGGCAGCGCTGAAGCTTTCTTT

d_call: NA
v_call: TRBV7-2
j_call: TRBJ2-2
clone_size: many
cdr3_aa: CASSYGWTGELFF
cdr3_nt: TGTGCCAGCAGCTATGGGTGGACCGGGGAGCTGTTTTTT

d_call: NA
v_call: TRBV5-1
j_call: TRBJ2-5
clone_size: many
cdr3_aa: CASSLPQAETQYF
cdr3_nt: TGCGCCAGCAGCTTGCCCCAAGCGGAGACCCAGTACTTC

d_call: NA
v_call: TRBV18
j_call: TRBJ2-2
clone_size: many
cdr3_aa: CASSPPNGANTGELFF
cdr3_nt: TGTGCCAGCTCACCGCCAAATGGTGCGAACACCGGGGAGCTGTTTTTT

d_call: TRBD1
v_call: TRBV15
j_call: TRBJ2-1
clone_size: many
cdr3_aa: CATSSLPGQGSYNEQFF
cdr3_nt: TGTGCCACCAGCAGCCTCCCGGGACAGGGCTCCTACAATGAGCAGTTCTTC

d_call: NA
v_call: TRBV11-2
j_call: TRBJ2-5
clone_size: many
cdr3_aa: CASSSPGRARQETQYF
cdr3_nt: TGTGCCAGCAGCTCCCCGGGTAGGGCTCGCCAAGAGACCCAGTACTTC

d_call: TRBD2
v_call: TRBV5-8
j_call: TRBJ2-5
clone_size: NA
cdr3_aa: CASSDRLAGGTRAETQYF
cdr3_nt: TGTGCCAGCAGCGACAGACTAGCGGGGGGGACCCGGGCGGAGACCCAGTACTTC

d_call: NA
v_call: TRBV28
j_call: TRBJ2-2
clone_size: many
cdr3_aa: CASSLRQNTGELFF
cdr3_nt: TGTGCCAGCAGTTTGAGGCAGAACACCGGGGAGCTGTTTTTT

d_call: TRBD1
v_call: TRBV6-2/TRBV6-3
j_call: TRBJ2-1
clone_size: many
cdr3_aa: CASSSDRQGWYNEQFF
cdr3_nt: TGTGCCAGCAGTTCCGACCGACAGGGGTGGTACAATGAGCAGTTCTTC

d_call: TRBD1
v_call: TRBV7-6
j_call: TRBJ2-6
clone_size: many
cdr3_aa: CASSLDRTGVSTGANVLTF
cdr3_nt: TGTGCCAGCAGCTTAGACCGAACAGGGGTCTCGACTGGGGCCAACGTCCTGACTTTC

d_call: TRBD2
v_call: TRBV5-6
j_call: TRBJ2-3
clone_size: many
cdr3_aa: CASSSPGGAGTDTQYF
cdr3_nt: TGTGCCAGCAGCTCCCCCGGGGGGGCAGGCACAGATACGCAGTATTTT

d_call: TRBD2
v_call: TRBV5-1
j_call: TRBJ2-7
clone_size: many
cdr3_aa: CASSPRLAGGTGEQYF
cdr3_nt: TGCGCCAGCAGCCCTCGACTAGCGGGAGGGACCGGCGAGCAGTACTTC

d_call: TRBD1
v_call: TRBV6-2/TRBV6-3
j_call: TRBJ2-7
clone_size: many
cdr3_aa: CASSSGTGAHEQYF
cdr3_nt: TGTGCCAGCAGTTCCGGGACAGGGGCCCACGAGCAGTACTTC

d_call: NA
v_call: TRBV5-1
j_call: TRBJ2-7
clone_size: NA
cdr3_aa: CASSYAGTTYEQYF
cdr3_nt: TGCGCCAGCAGCTACGCCGGGACAACCTACGAGCAGTACTTC

d_call: TRBD1
v_call: TRBV18
j_call: TRBJ2-7
clone_size: many
cdr3_aa: CASSTRDRVYEQYF
cdr3_nt: TGTGCCAGCTCCACCCGGGACAGGGTGTACGAGCAGTACTTC

d_call: TRBD1
v_call: TRBV7-2
j_call: TRBJ2-5
clone_size: many
cdr3_aa: CASSSDRGSETQYF
cdr3_nt: TGTGCCAGCAGCTCGGACAGGGGTTCCGAGACCCAGTACTTC

d_call: TRBD1
v_call: TRBV24-1
j_call: TRBJ1-1
clone_size: few
cdr3_aa: CATEGKTGGMNTEAFF
cdr3_nt: TGTGCCACCGAGGGGAAGACAGGGGGCATGAACACTGAAGCTTTCTTT

d_call: NA
v_call: TRBV6-2/TRBV6-3
j_call: TRBJ2-3
clone_size: many
cdr3_aa: CASSYNNRGSRYTQYF
cdr3_nt: TGTGCCAGCAGTTACAATAATAGGGGATCTCGGTATACGCAGTATTTT

d_call: NA
v_call: TRBV9
j_call: TRBJ1-5
clone_size: NA
cdr3_aa: CASSVGGGESNQPQHF
cdr3_nt: TGTGCCAGCAGCGTAGGAGGGGGTGAGAGCAATCAGCCCCAGCATTTT

d_call: TRBD1
v_call: TRBV7-2
j_call: TRBJ1-1
clone_size: few
cdr3_aa: CASSRRQGASTEAFF
cdr3_nt: TGTGCCAGCAGCCGCCGACAGGGGGCGAGCACTGAAGCTTTCTTT

d_call: NA
v_call: TRBV6-4
j_call: TRBJ2-7
clone_size: many
cdr3_aa: CASAEGPLGYEQYF
cdr3_nt: TGTGCCAGCGCAGAAGGACCGCTGGGGTACGAGCAGTACTTC

d_call: TRBD1
v_call: TRBV10-3
j_call: TRBJ2-2
clone_size: many
cdr3_aa: CAISRDRPQTNTGEPFF
cdr3_nt: TGTGCCATCAGTCGGGACAGGCCCCAGACGAACACCGGGGAGCCGTTTTTT

d_call: TRBD2
v_call: TRBV12-3/TRBV12-4
j_call: TRBJ2-1
clone_size: NA
cdr3_aa: CASSLAVGGGTNEQFF
cdr3_nt: TGTGCCAGCAGTTTAGCGGTAGGCGGGGGGACGAATGAGCAGTTCTTC

d_call: TRBD2
v_call: TRBV28
j_call: TRBJ2-1
clone_size: medium-sized
cdr3_aa: CASSLAGVRNEQFF
cdr3_nt: TGTGCCAGCAGTTTAGCGGGAGTGAGGAATGAGCAGTTCTTC

d_call: TRBD1
v_call: TRBV28
j_call: TRBJ2-7
clone_size: many
cdr3_aa: CATRQGGSIEQYF
cdr3_nt: TGTGCCACCAGACAGGGGGGGAGTATCGAGCAGTACTTC

d_call: NA
v_call: TRBV7-8
j_call: TRBJ2-7
clone_size: many
cdr3_aa: CASSLGPDSSYEQYF
cdr3_nt: TGTGCCAGCAGCTTAGGGCCGGACAGCTCCTACGAGCAGTACTTC

d_call: NA
v_call: TRBV6-6
j_call: TRBJ2-5
clone_size: many
cdr3_aa: CASTPGGPQETQYF
cdr3_nt: TGTGCCAGCACTCCTGGCGGGCCCCAAGAGACCCAGTACTTC

d_call: TRBD2
v_call: TRBV5-6
j_call: TRBJ2-2
clone_size: many
cdr3_aa: CASSFTSDPLITGELFF
cdr3_nt: TGTGCCAGCAGCTTTACTAGCGACCCCTTAATCACCGGGGAGCTGTTTTTT

d_call: NA
v_call: TRBV7-9
j_call: TRBJ1-2
clone_size: many
cdr3_aa: CASSPPDGGYTF
cdr3_nt: TGTGCCAGCAGCCCCCCTGACGGTGGCTACACCTTC

d_call: TRBD1
v_call: TRBV18
j_call: TRBJ2-3
clone_size: many
cdr3_aa: CASSLTGGAADTQYF
cdr3_nt: TGTGCCAGCTCGCTGACAGGGGGAGCGGCAGATACGCAGTATTTT

d_call: NA
v_call: TRBV6-1
j_call: TRBJ2-7
clone_size: few
cdr3_aa: CASRPGHIFSYEQYF
cdr3_nt: TGTGCCAGTAGGCCCGGTCACATCTTCTCCTACGAGCAGTACTTC